This TCR beta chain is from a study of T cell changes during pregnancy in multiple sclerosis. Sequenced by immunoSEQ multiplex PCR; TCRdb stores in-frame clones only, minus some. The repertoire has 50,000 to 70,000 clones, around nine tenths of them found once; the top ten carry about 1.5%. The CDR3 has 14 residues. With 1 base clipped from V and 6 bases from J, the junction kept 3 bases outside the gene matches. CDR1 is MDHEN, CDR2 SYDVKM, per germline. The V gene is TRBV28, the J gene TRBJ2-7; TRBD2 matches at 10 bases. The sequence was obtained from a female donor with multiple sclerosis, enrolled in a pregnancy study. The sample consisted of peripheral blood, taken in the second trimester of pregnancy. The CDR3 sequence is CASSLYASGGEQYF. DNA for the CDR3: TGTGCCAGCAGTTTATACGCTAGCGGGGGCGAGCAGTACTTC.